This T cell receptor beta chain was profiled in a study of technical replicates of blood from a few donors. TCRdb's table, derived via immunoSEQ multiplex PCR, lists solely in-frame clones and lacks some. The table includes more than 60,000 clones, 85% to 95% detected once. V lost 2 bases, J lost 7 bases, and 9 bases lay in between. CDR1 and CDR2 from the germline V gene are MNHEY and SVGAGI. The CDR3 consists of 13 residues. This receptor was taken from a human donor in good health. Sequencing input: T cells isolated from PBMCs. The chain links TRBV6-5 to TRBJ1-5, with no clear D. The CDR3 DNA is TGTGCCAGCAGTTACGGCGAGGGACAGCCCCAGCATTTT. Amino acids: CASSYGEGQPQHF.